These 28 T cell receptor beta chains were all obtained from the same sample, sequenced in a study of OX40 agonist ivuxolimab in advanced cancers. Libraries were prepared by immunoSEQ multiplex PCR; TCRdb keeps only in-frame clonotypes and omits some of them. The table has some 100,000 clones, more than 80% seen once. Sample: CD4+ or CD8+ T cells sorted from blood, taken in a trial of the OX40 agonist ivuxolimab. These receptors originate from an adult with an advanced solid tumor such as melanoma, head and neck, liver or kidney cancer.

The chain carries TRBV10-3 and TRBJ2-4, with a weak D call TRBD2 (7 bases). CDR3 size: 18 residues. Germline loops: CDR1 ENHRY, CDR2 SYGVKD. Trimming cost V 0 bases and J 3 bases, with 18 bases left between them. CDR3 sequence reads: CAISESGAGAFGKNIQYF. In DNA form, the CDR3 reads TGTGCCATCAGTGAGTCGGGTGCGGGGGCTTTTGGCAAAAACATTCAGTACTTC.

The chain joins TRBV7-9 to TRBJ2-3, with 10 bases lining up with TRBD2. CDR1 is SEHNR and CDR2 is FQNEAQ in the germline V gene (reference sequence). Germline trimming cut 3 bases from V and 1 base from J; bases unmatched to any gene: 4. CDR3 length: 16 residues. The CDR3 DNA sequence: TGTGCCAGCAGCTTTCGAGGGACTAGCGGCACAGATACGCAGTATTTT. Translation: CASSFRGTSGTDTQYF.

The chain has TRBV19 and TRBJ2-1, with 10 bases matching TRBD2. V lost 4 bases to trimming and J lost 2 bases; unmatched junction nucleotides: 2. The CDR3 length is 15 residues. CDR1 is LNHDA and CDR2 is SQIVND in the germline V gene (reference sequence). In DNA, the CDR3 is TGTGCCAGTAGTACCACTAGCGGGGCCTACAATGAGCAGTTCTTC. Its protein product is CASSTTSGAYNEQFF.

The V and J genes are TRBV4-2 and TRBJ1-6; D gene ambiguous. The germline V and J ends were trimmed by 4 bases and 10 bases, with 11 bases remaining between them. CDR3 size: 13 residues. Germline CDR1 reads LGHNA; CDR2 reads YNFKEQ. CDR3 protein: CASSPTQNSPLHF. The CDR3 nucleotides read TGTGCCAGCAGCCCGACTCAAAACTCACCCCTCCACTTT.

The chain recombines TRBV18 with TRBJ2-1, with 7 bases matching TRBD1. The CDR3 totals 16 residues. The V and J ends lost 6 bases and 6 bases, in that order; junction bases with no gene match: 14. CDR1 and CDR2 (germline): KGHSH, LQKENI. Written as DNA, the CDR3 is TGTGCCAGCTCCAACCCCCCTCGCGACAGGGTCAATGAGCAGTTCTTC. Its protein product is CASSNPPRDRVNEQFF.

To note about this clone: Germline is not matched at one junction end, which may reflect a read error. This chain links TRBV9 with TRBJ2-5; 7 bases are shared with TRBD1. The germline CDR1 and CDR2 sequences are SGDLS and YYNGEE. The length of the CDR3 is 16 residues. CDR3 nucleotide sequence: TGTGCCAGCAGCGACCGGGACAGCTCTTTCCAAGAGACCCAGCACTTC. Protein product: CASSDRDSSFQETQHF. Filled out from reference TRBV9 and TRBJ2-5, the complete variable domain reads DSGVTQTPKHLITATGQRVTLRCSPRSGDLSVYWYQQSLDQGLQFLIQYYNGEERAKGNILERFSAQQFPDLHSELNLSSLELGDSALYFCASSDRDSSFQETQHFGPGTRLLVL.

The V call is TRBV6-5, the J call TRBJ2-3; TRBD2 matches 8 bases. The V gene end was trimmed by 2 bases and the J gene end by 1 base; junction bases not matched to a gene: 2. The CDR3 contains 15 residues. Germline V gives CDR1 MNHEY, CDR2 SVGAGI. CDR3 sequence: CASSYEAGGTDTQYF. CDR3 DNA sequence: TGTGCCAGCAGTTACGAAGCGGGAGGCACAGATACGCAGTATTTT.

The rearrangement uses TRBV14 and TRBJ1-5; D unclear. Deletions cut 5 bases from V and 0 bases from J, with 23 bases between. This CDR3 has 19 residues. Germline V gene sequence: CDR1 SGHDN, CDR2 FVKESK. The CDR3 DNA follows: TGTGCCAGCAGCGCTAAAAAGCCCCGGGGATCCAATAGCAATCAGCCCCAGCATTTT. It encodes CASSAKKPRGSNSNQPQHF.

The chain employs TRBV7-8 and TRBJ1-1; D remains ambiguous. The germline CDR1 and CDR2 sequences are SGHVS and FQNEAQ. The V end lost 1 base, the J end lost 5 bases, and 8 bases lay between the germline ends. This CDR3 has 13 residues. This chain's CDR3 is CASSLGRHTEAFF. Here the CDR3 DNA reads TGTGCCAGCAGCTTAGGTCGGCATACTGAAGCTTTCTTT. The entire variable domain, with the rest obtained from reference TRBV7-8 and TRBJ1-1, is as follows: GAGVSQSPRYKVAKRGQDVALRCDPISGHVSLFWYQQALGQGPEFLTYFQNEAQLDKSGLPSDRFFAERPEGSVSTLKIQRTQQEDSAVYLCASSLGRHTEAFFGQGTRLTVV.

This chain connects TRBV7-2 to TRBJ2-1; TRBD2 agrees at 7 bases. V shed 4 bases and J 4 bases; nucleotides not matched to a gene: 10. This CDR3 comprises 16 residues. CDR1 SGHTA and CDR2 FQGNSA come from the germline V gene. The CDR3 DNA is TGTGCCAGCAGCTCCATGCTAGCGGCCGTATACAATGAGCAGTTCTTC. The encoded protein is CASSSMLAAVYNEQFF.

This sequence joins TRBV19 and TRBJ1-1; D is ambiguous. With 8 bases removed from V and 0 bases from J, the gap between germline ends came to 10 bases. The CDR3 totals 13 residues. Germline V gene lookup returns CDR1 LNHDA and CDR2 SQIVND (reference sequence). In nucleotides, the CDR3 is TGTGCCAGTTCGGAGGCTGTGAACACTGAAGCTTTCTTT. Encoded protein: CASSEAVNTEAFF.

In its sample, this clone was seen once. J is TRBJ2-1 and V is TRBV11-2, with D maybe TRBD2 (5 bases). Trimming removed 1 base from V and 6 bases from J, with 19 bases in between. The CDR3 is 17 residues long. Germline lookup yields CDR1 SGHAT and CDR2 FQNNGV. In DNA, the CDR3 is TGTGCCAGCAGCTTAGTCGGTTTAACGTTGCGGGCCAATGAGCAGTTCTTC. Translated, it gives CASSLVGLTLRANEQFF.

The chain employs TRBV6-1 and TRBJ1-5, with D tentatively TRBD1 (5 bases). The CDR3 is made up of 14 amino acids. Germline lookup yields CDR1 MNHNS and CDR2 SASEGT. V was shortened by 7 bases and J by 2 bases, with 12 bases between the two germline ends. CDR3 loop: CASKDSDGNQPQHF. The CDR3 DNA sequence: TGTGCCAGCAAAGACAGTGACGGCAATCAGCCCCAGCATTTT.

This sequence joins TRBV30 and TRBJ2-1, with 7 bases that match TRBD1. With V trimmed by 4 bases and J by 5 bases, 8 bases remained unmatched. The CDR3 is 14 amino acids. Germline CDR1 is GTSNPN and CDR2 is SVGIG (reference sequence). The CDR3 DNA is TGTGCCTGGAAGGACACAGGGGTGAACAATGAGCAGTTCTTC. Translating gives CAWKDTGVNNEQFF.

V usage is TRBV20-1 and J usage is TRBJ2-1; D is unclear. The CDR3 spans 9 residues. V was clipped by 3 bases and J by 8 bases, with 2 bases between them. Germline V CDR1 and CDR2: DFQATT, SNEGSKA (reference sequence). CDR3 sequence: CSASYEQFF. In DNA form, the CDR3 reads TGCAGTGCTAGTTATGAGCAGTTCTTC.

The chain combines TRBV5-1 with TRBJ2-7; TRBD2 agrees at 13 bases. The germline CDR1 and CDR2 sequences are SGHRS and YFSETQ. The CDR3 length is 16 residues. With 0 bases clipped from V and 7 bases from J, the junction kept 7 bases outside the gene matches. CDR3 sequence (DNA): TGCGCCAGCAGCTTGGGAGGACTAGCGGGAGCGGAAGAGCAGTACTTC. Its protein product is CASSLGGLAGAEEQYF.

The chain carries TRBV9 and TRBJ2-4; no definite D call. The length of the CDR3 is 16 residues. V lost 0 bases and J 1 base, leaving 11 bases between the germline ends. Looked up from germline, CDR1 is SGDLS and CDR2 is YYNGEE. The DNA of the CDR3 is TGTGCCAGCAGCGTAGGAGACGCGGAGGCCAAAAACATTCAGTACTTC. Its translation: CASSVGDAEAKNIQYF.

This chain links TRBV5-1 with TRBJ1-1; maybe TRBD1 (6 bases). Deletions cut 4 bases from V and 6 bases from J, with 19 bases between. The germline CDR1 and CDR2 sequences are SGHRS and YFSETQ. There are 15 residues in the CDR3. CDR3 DNA sequence: TGCGCCAGCAGCAAAGGAGGACAGATCCCCCCTGAAGCTTTCTTT. Translating it yields CASSKGGQIPPEAFF.

The chain carries TRBV19 and TRBJ2-6, with 7 bases lining up with TRBD1. CDR3 length: 16 residues. J gave up 0 bases and V 8 bases, and 7 bases lay outside the gene matches. Germline assignment: CDR1 LNHDA and CDR2 SQIVND (reference sequence). For the CDR3, the DNA is TGTGCCAGTGGAACAGGGGACCCCTCTGGGGCCAACGTCCTGACTTTC. It encodes CASGTGDPSGANVLTF. The variable domain in full, completed from reference TRBV19 and TRBJ2-6, reads DGGITQSPKYLFRKEGQNVTLSCEQNLNHDAMYWYRQDPGQGLRLIYYSQIVNDFQKGDIAEGYSVSREKKESFPLTVTSAQKNPTAFYLCASGTGDPSGANVLTFGAGSRLTVL.

This chain links TRBV12-1 with TRBJ2-7; the table names TRBD2, a call not compared with the DNA. TRBV12-1 is a pseudogene. The CDR3 spans 16 residues. CDR3 bases: TGTGCCAGCAGCTTTGCGCCGCACGGGAGGCCCTACGAGCAGTACTTC. As protein: CASSFAPHGRPYEQYF.

The chain carries TRBV27 and TRBJ2-7; perhaps TRBD2 as D (6 bases). Germline V lookup: CDR1 MNHEY, CDR2 SMNVEV (reference sequence). Between the trimmed V and J ends, which lost 6 bases and 2 bases, there was a span of 20 bases. The CDR3 contains 16 residues. In DNA, the CDR3 is TGTGCCAGCAGATCCCCCCGAGCGGGTGTTACCTACGAGCAGTACTTC. This gives the protein CASRSPRAGVTYEQYF.

V is TRBV6-6 and J is TRBJ2-3; D unclear. This CDR3 spans 13 amino acids. V was pared by 2 bases and J by 2 bases, with 5 bases between. The germline V gene has CDR1 MNHNY and CDR2 SVGAGI (reference sequence). For the CDR3, the DNA is TGTGCCAGCAGTTACGGCTACACAGATACGCAGTATTTT. This encodes CASSYGYTDTQYF.

The rearrangement links TRBV7-2 to TRBJ1-5; D might be TRBD1 (5 bases). Per germline, CDR1 SGHTA and CDR2 FQGNSA. V was clipped by 5 bases and J by 6 bases, with 14 bases between them. This CDR3 contains 14 residues. For the CDR3, the DNA is TGTGCCAGCAGCCCCTCTGGGGCGAGTCAGCCCCAGCATTTT. This translates into CASSPSGASQPQHF.

The V and J genes are TRBV29-1 and TRBJ2-1; 9 nucleotides line up with TRBD2. CDR3 length equals 10 residues. V was pared by 6 bases and J by 12 bases, with 3 bases of the junction left unmatched. From germline, CDR1 is SQVTM and CDR2 ANQGSEA. The CDR3 spells CSVLRGGQFF. In DNA form, the CDR3 reads TGCAGCGTCCTGCGGGGGGGGCAGTTCTTC.

The chain couples TRBV6-6 to TRBJ1-6; weak D call: TRBD1 (6 bases). The germline V gene has CDR1 MNHNY and CDR2 SVGAGI (reference sequence). The V and J ends lost 7 bases and 3 bases respectively, with 10 bases between them. The CDR3 sequence is 14 residues long. In nucleotides, the CDR3 is TGTGCCAGCACCATGGGACACTATAATTCACCCCTCCACTTT. This gives the protein CASTMGHYNSPLHF.

Here the CDR3 reads CASSSAVTGELFF. CDR3 coding DNA: TGCGCCAGCAGCTCCGCAGTGACCGGGGAGCTGTTTTTT. The genes are TRBV5-1 and TRBJ2-2, with D unresolved. CDR3 length: 13 amino acids. Germline values: CDR1 SGHRS, CDR2 YFSETQ. The V end lost 3 bases, the J end lost 5 bases, and 8 bases lay between the germline ends.

The rearrangement links TRBV2 to TRBJ1-6, with D tentatively TRBD1 (5 bases). The CDR3 contains 13 residues. CDR1 is SNHLY and CDR2 is FYNNEI in the germline V gene. Between the trimmed V and J ends, which lost 11 bases and 9 bases, there was a span of 17 bases. The CDR3 DNA is TGTGCCCGCGGGGGATATCGGGGTTCACCCCTCCACTTT. Its translation: CARGGYRGSPLHF.

The CDR3 here is CASSLLSSYEQYF. The CDR3 DNA is TGCGCCAGCAGCTTGCTGAGCTCCTACGAGCAGTACTTC. The chain carries TRBV5-1 and TRBJ2-7; D gene ambiguous. Germline V lookup: CDR1 SGHRS, CDR2 YFSETQ. V lost 1 base, J lost 0 bases, and 5 bases lay in between. The length of the CDR3 is 13 residues.